These 27 T cell receptor beta chains originate from one sample sequenced in a study of tumor and adjacent non-tumor tissue in lung cancer. No cell sorting was done before RNA was extracted from the tissue. This non-tumor lung sample came from over 3 cm beyond the tumor edge. Three rounds of nested PCR, following a modified ARM-PCR protocol, produced the TCRbeta library. TCRdb re-called the multiplex PCR reads with MiXCR, one entry per CDR3 protein. The top ten hold 40% to 65% of the sample, which has some 73,000 distinct CDR3 sequences, approximately 78% seen once. The sample consisted of distant non-tumor lung tissue. Every receptor here comes from a man between 60 and 75 years old with non-small cell lung cancer.

Points on this clonotype: The final CDR3 position lacks the conserved phenylalanine or tryptophan, pointing to a likely read error. CDR3: CSARGLGDTLSYEQYS. The CDR3 DNA follows: TGCAGTGCTAGGGGGCTAGGGGACACTCTCTCCTACGAGCAGTACTCC. V usage is TRBV20-1 and J usage is TRBJ2-7; weak D call: TRBD1 (6 bases). Looked up from germline, CDR1 is DFQATT and CDR2 is SNEGSKA (reference sequence). V lost 3 bases and J lost 0, with 18 bases in between. The CDR3 is 16 residues long.

The rearrangement uses TRBV6-1 and TRBJ1-5, with 7 bases aligning to TRBD1. V shed 1 base and J 4 bases; nucleotides not matched to a gene: 7. CDR1 is MNHNS, CDR2 SASEGT, per germline. The CDR3 length is 16 residues. CDR3 in amino acids: CASSEDEGGGNQPQHF. The CDR3 nucleotides read TGTGCCAGCAGTGAAGACGAAGGGGGCGGTAATCAGCCCCAGCATTTT.

This clonotype appeared once. A junction boundary mismatches the germline segment, possibly from a read error. The chain is built from TRBV11-2 and TRBJ2-1, with unresolved D. The germline V gene has CDR1 SGHAT and CDR2 FQNNGV. The CDR3 has 12 amino acids. The CDR3 sequence: CASSPSDNERFF. The CDR3 DNA is TGTGCCAGTAGCCCGTCCGACAATGAGCGGTTCTTC.

Note on this clonotype: One end of the junction varies from germline; a read error may be responsible. V and J are TRBV20-1 and TRBJ1-2; D is possibly TRBD1 (5 bases). Germline CDR1 DFQATT, CDR2 SNEGSKA (reference sequence). The CDR3 is 15 amino acids. CDR3 DNA sequence: TGCAGTGCTAGACAGGGAAGGGGTATCGCCTATGGTTACACCTTC. This encodes CSARQGRGIAYGYTF.

This clonotype showed up just once. The CDR3 carries no conserved terminal phenylalanine or tryptophan, so it likely arises from a read error. CDR3 DNA: TGTGCTAGTGGTTCCATGACAGGGGGATTCTACGACCAGTACTCC. This sequence encodes CASGSMTGGFYDQYS. The J gene is TRBJ2-7, the V gene TRBV12-5, with TRBD1 matching 9 bases. Looked up from germline, CDR1 is LGHNT and CDR2 is FRNRAP. The CDR3 is 15 amino acids.

Points on this clonotype: The junction departs from germline at one end; a sequencing error may be responsible. V and J are TRBV6-1 and TRBJ2-3, with a possible D match to TRBD2 (5 bases). This CDR3 is built from 15 residues. Germline V lookup: CDR1 MNHNS, CDR2 SASEGT. The CDR3 region is CASKGEWISTDTQYF. The CDR3 DNA is TGTGCCAGCAAGGGAGAGTGGATTTCCACAGATACGCAGTATTTC.

Only one count was recorded for this clonotype. At one end, the junction sequence differs from germline, possibly due to a read error. This chain joins TRBV4-3 and TRBJ2-5; D is unresolved. CDR3 size: 11 residues. Germline V gene lookup returns CDR1 LGHNA and CDR2 YSLEER. CDR3 bases: TGCGCCAGCAGCCAAGAGGGGATCCAGTACTTT. Translating it yields CASSQEGIQYF.

This clonotype was picked up a small number of times. The chain recombines TRBV11-3 with TRBJ2-3; D remains ambiguous. The CDR3 is 13 residues long. V gave up 5 bases and J gave up 5 bases, with 11 bases separating them. Germline CDR1 SGHNT, CDR2 YENEEA. The CDR3 is CASSLMWGDTQYF. The CDR3 coding sequence is TGTGCCAGCAGCCTAATGTGGGGAGATACGCAGTATTTT.

As to this clonotype: This may be a read error: a much more frequent sequence differs by one nucleotide. V gene TRBV12-3 or TRBV12-4 combines with J gene TRBJ2-5; the D gene is possibly TRBD2 (6 bases). V was trimmed by 10 bases and J by 1 base, leaving 13 bases between them. The CDR3 spans 13 residues. The CDR3 loop reads CANSIAAQETQYF. The CDR3 DNA follows: TGTGCCAACAGCATAGCGGCCCAAGAGACCCAGTACTTC.

This clonotype was counted once. The chain links TRBV11-3 to TRBJ2-2; 9 bases fit TRBD2. The J segment lost 7 bases and the V segment lost 3 bases, leaving 15 bases of the junction unmatched. The CDR3 consists of 18 residues. The germline V gene encodes CDR1 SGHNT and CDR2 YENEEA. The CDR3 DNA reads as TGTGCCAGCAGCTTCCGGGGAGCGGGAGGTTACAGAGTCGGGGAGCTGTTTTTT. This encodes CASSFRGAGGYRVGELFF.

In this sample, this clonotype turned up a few times. Being one base from a much bigger clone, this may be a read error. V is TRBV6-5 and J is TRBJ1-2; D is possibly TRBD1 (5 bases). The length of the CDR3 is 12 residues. Germline CDR1 reads MNHEY; CDR2 reads SVGAGI. CDR3 sequence reads: CTSSYSGSGYTF. The CDR3 DNA reads as TGTACCAGCAGTTACTCAGGGTCTGGCTACACCTTC.

There are many counts of this clonotype. This chain joins TRBV20-1 and TRBJ2-7, with a tentative D call TRBD2 (5 bases). Germline CDR1 is DFQATT and CDR2 is SNEGSKA (reference sequence). Trimming took off 1 base at V and 2 bases at J, with 15 bases between the two ends. CDR3 length: 15 amino acids. DNA of the CDR3: TGCAGTGCTAGAGGGGGTAGCGCAGACACCTACGAGCAGTACTTC. Its protein is CSARGGSADTYEQYF.

Concerning this clonotype: The conserved final phenylalanine or tryptophan is absent from the CDR3, which likely points to a read error. DNA of the CDR3: TGTGCCAGCAGCTTGGTCGGGCGGGGTACTGAAGCTTTCTCT. Amino acid sequence: CASSLVGRGTEAFS. The chain employs TRBV11-2 and TRBJ1-1; unclear D gene. CDR1 SGHAT and CDR2 FQNNGV come from the germline V gene. V lost 3 bases and J 5 bases, leaving 13 bases between the germline ends. CDR3 length equals 14 residues.

V and J are TRBV20-1 and TRBJ2-1; 11 nucleotides agree with TRBD1. The CDR3 loop spans 16 amino acids. Per germline, CDR1 DFQATT and CDR2 SNEGSKA (reference sequence). The CDR3, as DNA: TGCACGGCCCCTCCCGTAGGACAGGGGGCTTCGCGTGAGCAGTTCTTC. Translating it yields CTAPPVGQGASREQFF.

The rearrangement uses TRBV20-1 and TRBJ2-7; D is unclear. V was clipped by 5 bases and J by 8 bases, with 16 bases between them. CDR1 and CDR2 (germline): DFQATT, SNEGSKA (reference sequence). This CDR3 comprises 12 residues. CDR3 sequence reads: CSARRPGVKQYF. CDR3 in DNA: TGCAGTGCTCGGCGGCCTGGGGTCAAGCAGTACTTC.

The V call is TRBV6-5, the J call TRBJ2-7, with D perhaps TRBD1 or TRBD2 (5 bases each). V lost 8 bases to trimming and J lost 3 bases, with 20 bases between them. The CDR3 totals 15 residues. CDR1 and CDR2 (germline): MNHEY, SVGAGI. Here the CDR3 reads CASGNGGVIRYEQYF. The DNA of the CDR3 is TGTGCCAGCGGTAATGGGGGAGTCATCCGCTACGAGCAGTACTTC.

This clonotype was detected once. This chain connects TRBV7-9 to TRBJ2-3; no firm D call. Trimming cost V 5 bases and J 6 bases, with 9 bases left between them. CDR3 length: 12 residues. From germline, CDR1 is SEHNR and CDR2 FQNEAQ (reference sequence). The CDR3 sequence is CASSVDPDTQYF. The DNA for the CDR3 is TGTGCCAGCAGCGTGGACCCCGATACGCAGTATTTT.

About this clonotype itself: The CDR3 carries no conserved terminal phenylalanine or tryptophan, so it likely arises from a read error. The chain is built from TRBV7-2 and TRBJ2-2; D is unresolved. Trimming left V 5 bases short and J 3 bases short, with 10 bases between. CDR1 and CDR2 from the germline V gene are SGHTA and FQGNSA. CDR3 length: 14 amino acids. The CDR3 here is CASSLLPYTGELFV. Written as DNA, the CDR3 is TGTGCCAGCAGCCTTCTTCCGTACACCGGGGAGCTGTTTGTT.

As concerns this clonotype: The junction does not match germline at one end; this may be a read error. The chain recombines TRBV11-3 with TRBJ2-7; D is unresolved. CDR3 length equals 13 residues. Germline V gives CDR1 SGHNT, CDR2 YENEEA. The CDR3, as DNA: TGTGCCAGCAGCTACGGGCATACCTACGAGCAATACTTC. Translated, it gives CASSYGHTYEQYF.

As for this clonotype: A read error may produce the germline difference seen at one junction end. The V gene is TRBV6-2 or TRBV6-3, the J gene TRBJ2-2, with TRBD2 matching over 9 bases. CDR3 length: 14 amino acids. The germline gives CDR1 MNHEY, CDR2 SVGEGT. For the CDR3, the DNA is TGCGCCAGTTCTAGCGGGACGATTTTTTGTGGGCTGTTTTTT. Translating it yields CASSSGTIFCGLFF.

As regards this clonotype: One end of the junction fails to match germline, which may point to a read error. The chain recombines TRBV20-1 with TRBJ2-5; no firm D call. The CDR3 has 13 residues. Germline CDR1 and CDR2: DFQATT and SNEGSKA (reference sequence). This CDR3 is CSARDKSVQAHYF. In DNA, the CDR3 is TGCAGTGCTAGAGATAAGTCAGTGCAGGCCCATTACTTC.

In regard to this clonotype: One junction end does not reproduce the germline sequence, and a read error may be involved. The chain uses TRBV20-1 and TRBJ1-3, with D unclear. The CDR3 loop spans 16 amino acids. The germline CDR1 and CDR2 sequences are DFQATT and SNEGSKA (reference sequence). The CDR3 DNA reads as TGCAATGCTGGAGATCAGAGGAGTGCCTCTGGAAACACCATATATTTT. It codes for CNAGDQRSASGNTIYF.

Regarding this clonotype: Compared with germline, one end of the junction differs, possibly owing to a read error. This chain joins TRBV11-3 and TRBJ2-2; 8 bases match TRBD2. The CDR3 spans 18 residues. Germline V gives CDR1 SGHNT, CDR2 YENEEA. CDR3 region: CASSSRGAGGYGAGALFF. CDR3 DNA: TGTGCCAGCAGCTCCCGGGGTGCGGGAGGATACGGAGCCGGGGCGCTGTTTTTT.

This clonotype was seen a handful of times. A read error may explain this, as a much larger clone is one base away. The genes are TRBV20-1 and TRBJ1-6; 7 positions match TRBD1. The CDR3 loop spans 16 amino acids. The germline V gene has CDR1 DFQATT and CDR2 SNEGSKA (reference sequence). CDR3 loop: CSARDEDRHHNSSLHF. The CDR3 nucleotides are TGCAGTGCTAGAGACGAGGACAGGCATCATAATTCATCCCTCCACTTT.

V and J are TRBV4-3 and TRBJ1-4, with TRBD1 as a possible D gene (6 bases). In germline, CDR1 is LGHNA, CDR2 YSLEER. CDR3 length equals 18 residues. V lost 0 bases and J 8 bases, leaving 22 bases between the germline ends. CDR3 sequence reads: CASSQDFTGCATKEKLFF. Here the CDR3 DNA reads TGCGCCAGCAGCCAAGATTTCACAGGGTGCGCGACGAAGGAAAAACTGTTTTTT.

About this clonotype itself: The junction shows a germline mismatch at one end, possibly a read error. The chain carries TRBV20-1 and TRBJ2-2; maybe TRBD2 (5 bases). Germline-derived CDR1 and CDR2 are DFQATT and SNEGSKA (reference sequence). This CDR3 region has 14 residues. This CDR3 reads CSAPGSGVTGELLF. CDR3 DNA: TGCAGTGCCCCGGGGAGCGGTGTCACCGGGGAGCTGTTATTT.

By frequency in the sample, this clonotype is medium-sized. This chain joins TRBV5-1 and TRBJ2-4; D might be TRBD2 (6 bases). The CDR3 is 14 residues long. Germline assignment: CDR1 SGHRS and CDR2 YFSETQ. V lost 4 bases to trimming and J lost 1 base, with 9 bases between them. The CDR3 spells CASSMTSAKNIQYF. As DNA, the CDR3 is TGCGCCAGCAGCATGACTAGTGCCAAAAACATTCAGTACTTC.